What follows are 8 T cell receptor beta chains derived from one specimen sequenced in a study of Graves' ophthalmopathy and Graves' hyperthyroidism (dated by TCRdb to the late 2010s). Sequencing relied on an Illumina HiSeq 2000. TCR beta CDR3 regions were amplified from RNA transcripts for repertoire sequencing. HTBI primers and the Qiagen OneStep RT-PCR kit were used in a first-round RT-PCR, which was followed by a second-round multiplex PCR, size selection and purification. The public sequencing data were trimmed at Q25 with fastp and processed into clonotypes with MiXCR by TCRdb, which kept only in-frame beta chains. Entries are consolidated by CDR3 protein sequence, retaining the most common genes and DNA. The sample contains fewer than 350,000 distinct CDR3 sequences, about 17% of them found a single time. Over 9% of the sample lies in the top ten. Sequences were obtained from peripheral blood. The receptors here all came from an adult man with Graves' ophthalmopathy.

The chain carries TRBV27 and TRBJ1-1, with 7 bases identical to TRBD1. After removal of 6 bases from V and 7 bases from J, the junction contained 2 bases not matched to a gene. In germline, CDR1 is MNHEY, CDR2 SMNVEV (reference sequence). There are 11 residues in the CDR3. This CDR3 reads CASRTGVEAFF. For the CDR3, the DNA is TGTGCCAGCAGAACAGGGGTTGAAGCTTTCTTT.

About this clonotype: At one end, the junction sequence differs from germline, possibly due to a read error. This chain joins TRBV12-3 or TRBV12-4 and TRBJ2-5, with D unclear. The CDR3 has 14 amino acids. The CDR3, as DNA: TGTGCCAGCAGTTTAGTCACAGCCCAAAAGACCCAGTACTTC. Protein: CASSLVTAQKTQYF.

This clonotype was found many times. The chain employs TRBV7-9 and TRBJ1-1; D unclear. Trimming removed 4 bases from V and 0 bases from J, with 12 bases in between. The CDR3 runs to 15 residues. Germline V gene lookup returns CDR1 SEHNR and CDR2 FQNEAQ (reference sequence). The CDR3 loop is CASSSIPALNTEAFF. For the CDR3, the DNA is TGTGCCAGCAGCTCTATACCTGCGTTGAACACTGAAGCTTTCTTT.

The table lists this clonotype with many counts. The J gene is TRBJ1-2, the V gene TRBV20-1; 9 bases are shared with TRBD1. The CDR3 runs 12 residues. J lost 7 bases, V lost 5 bases, and 5 bases had no gene match. Germline V gene sequence: CDR1 DFQATT, CDR2 SNEGSKA (reference sequence). In nucleotides, the CDR3 is TGCAGTGCTGGGGGACAGGGCTTTGGCTACACCTTC. This sequence encodes CSAGGQGFGYTF.

The sample holds many counts of this clonotype. The CDR3 sequence: CASTDRGLHEQYF. In DNA form, the CDR3 reads TGTGCCAGCACGGACAGGGGGTTACACGAGCAGTACTTC. This chain joins TRBV6-5 and TRBJ2-7, with 10 bases lining up with TRBD1. The CDR3 totals 13 residues. The junction had 5 bases not matched to a gene; V was cut back by 7 bases and J by 5 bases. The germline CDR1 and CDR2 sequences are MNHEY and SVGAGI.

This clonotype was observed many times. V and J are TRBV28 and TRBJ2-2, with unresolved D. Germline V gene data show CDR1 as MDHEN and CDR2 as SYDVKM. V was trimmed by 0 bases and J by 1 base, leaving 9 bases between them. The CDR3 is 16 residues long. The CDR3 is CASSLWVSRNTGELFF. CDR3 bases: TGTGCCAGCAGTTTATGGGTTTCACGGAACACCGGGGAGCTGTTTTTT. Combining the CDR3 with reference TRBV28 and TRBJ2-2 gives the whole variable domain DVKVTQSSRYLVKRTGEKVFLECVQDMDHENMFWYRQDPGLGLRLIYFSYDVKMKEKGDIPEGYSVSREKKERFSLILESASTNQTSMYLCASSLWVSRNTGELFFGEGSRLTVL.

The sample holds many counts of this clonotype. This sequence joins TRBV6-2 or TRBV6-3 and TRBJ1-1; unclear D gene. V shed 6 bases and J shed 5 bases, with 10 bases lying between them. Germline V gives CDR1 MNHEY, CDR2 SVGEGT. The length of the CDR3 is 12 residues. The CDR3 sequence: CASRDLWTEAFF. Written as DNA, the CDR3 is TGTGCCAGCAGGGACCTGTGGACTGAAGCTTTCTTT.

This clonotype was recorded many times. This chain uses TRBV7-9 with TRBJ1-1; no clear D. CDR1 SEHNR and CDR2 FQNEAQ come from the germline V gene (reference sequence). V lost 1 base and J lost 1, with 7 bases in between. The CDR3 loop spans 14 amino acids. This CDR3 reads CASSLVLGNTEAFF. The CDR3 coding sequence is TGTGCCAGCAGCTTAGTTCTCGGGAACACTGAAGCTTTCTTT.